This section outlines one T cell receptor (beta chain) sequence together with its context. Its antigen specificity is not known. No base quality information exists; no much larger clone differs at one position. At the junction V is shortened by 0 bases and J by 5 bases, with 12 bases in between. As encoded in the germline V gene, CDR1 is SGHTS while CDR2 is YDEGEE. The CDR3 contains 14 residues, cysteine and phenylalanine counted. This entry keeps only the CDR3 DNA: 42 bases, framed from base 1. The data were obtained in a study of blood T cell repertoires in COVID-19 (dated by TCRdb to the early 2020s). As for the study more broadly: The collaborator samples originated in the United States, Italy and Spain and spanned the acute and convalescent phases of COVID-19. The material from the prospective study consisted of cDNA or gDNA derived from T cells, B-cell-depleted T cells, or PBMCs. The dataset comprised deeply sampled blood TCRbeta repertoires from subjects exposed to, actively infected with, or recovered from COVID-19. The repertoires were made available in a free public database intended to serve as a resource for research on the immune response to SARS-CoV-2. Samples came from the ongoing ImmuneRACE study (first 160 participants) plus 1,254 subjects from 6 global collaborators. Sample metadata almost always included a de-identified subject ID, COVID-19 status, age in years and sex. Where available, HLA class I and class II types were obtained from metadata supplied by the sample provider rather than from assay-based typing. What the study reported, not specific to this receptor: The amount of clinical and demographic metadata varied by source and participant and was provided uncurated.

Whole blood was collected in K2EDTA tubes by collaborating institutions according to the institutions' own protocols. Collaborator samples were shipped for TCRbeta analysis as frozen whole blood, isolated PBMCs, or DNA extracted from either sample type. The immunoSEQ Assay, a bias-controlled multiplex PCR, was used to amplify TCRbeta CDR3 regions from genomic DNA. Per the original workflow: Within the assay, amplification of reference gene primers was used to estimate how many nucleated cells each sample contained. Sequence reads were collapsed and filtered to measure the absolute abundance of every unique TCRbeta CDR3 rearrangement. For each sample, productive Simpson clonality was calculated by taking the square root of Simpson's diversity index across productive rearrangements. TCRdb limited this immuneACCESS table to in-frame rearrangements with V and J called. A share of clones is missing; checked studies link under half to unresolved V genes, and the rest is unexplained. The DNA gave D and trimming, while V, J and clone size come from that table. Here the sample has fewer than 80,000 clones; around 87% occur a single time. Clones ranked in the top ten supply 4% to 6.5% of the sample.

This clonotype was sampled from a man between 45 and 60 years old with acute or convalescent COVID-19. The sequencing input was peripheral blood. Recombination joined TRBV5-8 with TRBJ2-7; D gene: possibly TRBD1, on 5 matching bases. The CDR3 protein is CASSLVRALNEQYF. The sequenced DNA is TGTGCCAGCAGCTTGGTCAGGGCTCTGAACGAGCAGTACTTC.